This T cell receptor (beta chain) was sequenced in a study of blood T cell repertoires in COVID-19. Measured with immunoSEQ multiplex PCR; TCRdb has only the in-frame clones, and not every one. The sample consists of about 300,000 clones, under 90% of them appearing once. V lost 0 bases, J lost 7 bases, and 4 bases stayed unmatched. The V gene's germline CDR1 is SGHNT and CDR2 YYREEE (reference sequence). CDR3 size: 15 residues. Material: PBMCs or T cells enriched from blood (not recorded which). The chain has TRBV5-4 and TRBJ1-6; TRBD1 aligns across 7 bases. The sequence was obtained from a woman younger than 30 who had recovered from COVID-19. CDR3 sequence: CASSLELTGNSPLHF. The CDR3 coding sequence is TGTGCCAGCAGCTTGGAACTGACAGGGAATTCACCCCTCCACTTT.